A single sample gave rise to the 12 T cell receptor beta chains below, sequenced in a study of blood T cell repertoires in COVID-19. TCRdb's table, derived via immunoSEQ multiplex PCR, lists solely in-frame clones and lacks some. Of 110,000 or so clones in the sample, 88% are singletons; the top ten hold 2% to 2.5%. Sample: peripheral blood. These receptors were taken from a human donor in a cohort sampled during active COVID-19.

This chain links TRBV5-1 with TRBJ2-1, with D perhaps TRBD1 (5 bases). The V and J ends lost 6 bases and 0 bases respectively, with 10 bases between them. Germline V gives CDR1 SGHRS, CDR2 YFSETQ. The CDR3 has 14 residues. CDR3: CASTWGLSYNEQFF. DNA of the CDR3: TGCGCCAGCACGTGGGGCCTCTCCTACAATGAGCAGTTCTTC.

The chain has TRBV5-1 and TRBJ2-2, with 10 nucleotides matching TRBD1. V lost 2 bases to trimming and J lost 7 bases; unmatched junction nucleotides: 5. The CDR3 has 15 amino acids. The germline V gene has CDR1 SGHRS and CDR2 YFSETQ. The CDR3 DNA is TGCGCCAGCAGCTTTTGGGACAGGGGTATCGGGGAGCTGTTTTTT. It encodes CASSFWDRGIGELFF. The entire variable domain, with the rest obtained from reference TRBV5-1 and TRBJ2-2, is as follows: KAGVTQTPRYLIKTRGQQVTLSCSPISGHRSVSWYQQTPGQGLQFLFEYFSETQRNKGNFPGRFSGRQFSNSRSEMNVSTLELGDSALYLCASSFWDRGIGELFFGEGSRLTVL.

This clone appeared a single time. The chain recombines TRBV5-5 with TRBJ2-7; D might be TRBD1 (5 bases). Trimming removed 2 bases at V and 3 bases at J, with 15 bases between. Germline CDR1 SGHKS, CDR2 YYEKEE (reference sequence). The CDR3 spans 15 residues. CDR3 amino acids: CASSLGVTLIYEQYF. In DNA, the CDR3 is TGTGCCAGCAGCTTAGGGGTAACCCTCATCTACGAGCAGTACTTC.

The J gene is TRBJ2-7, the V gene TRBV20-1; possibly TRBD1 for D (5 bases). The CDR3 runs to 14 residues. V shed 3 bases and J shed 2 bases, with 14 bases lying between them. Germline loops: CDR1 DFQATT, CDR2 SNEGSKA (reference sequence). CDR3 in amino acids: CSASGEQGPYEQYF. The CDR3 bases are TGCAGTGCTAGTGGAGAGCAGGGTCCCTACGAGCAGTACTTC.

This clone was picked up one time. V is TRBV9 and J is TRBJ1-2, with 12 bases matching TRBD1. Germline V gene lookup returns CDR1 SGDLS and CDR2 YYNGEE. This CDR3 has 16 amino acids. V lost 4 bases to trimming and J lost 8 bases; unmatched junction nucleotides: 12. The CDR3 spells CASSKLPGQGARGYTF. The CDR3 DNA sequence: TGTGCCAGCAGCAAGCTTCCGGGACAGGGGGCGAGGGGCTACACCTTC.

There are a few counts of this clone. CDR3 sequence: CASSRDIQGASEQYF. CDR3 DNA sequence: TGTGCCAGCAGCCGCGATATTCAGGGGGCGAGCGAGCAGTACTTC. This chain links TRBV2 with TRBJ2-7, with 8 nucleotides matching TRBD1. CDR1 SNHLY and CDR2 FYNNEI come from the germline V gene. The CDR3 is 15 residues long. With 6 bases clipped from V and 6 bases from J, the junction kept 13 bases outside the gene matches.

This sequence joins TRBV10-3 and TRBJ2-2; TRBD1 might be the D (6 bases). Deletions cut 3 bases from V and 5 bases from J, with 19 bases between. Germline CDR1 and CDR2: ENHRY and SYGVKD. This CDR3 comprises 17 residues. CDR3 sequence reads: CAISDSRTGTKTGELFF. In DNA form, the CDR3 reads TGTGCCATCAGTGACTCCCGTACCGGGACAAAGACCGGGGAGCTGTTTTTT.

The chain has TRBV5-5 and TRBJ2-7; D is ambiguous. The V end was cut by 1 base, the J end by 2 bases, with 7 bases between. In germline, CDR1 is SGHKS, CDR2 YYEKEE (reference sequence). The CDR3 is 13 residues long. The CDR3: CASSLRSPYEQYF. The CDR3 region has the DNA TGTGCCAGCAGCTTGCGGTCTCCCTACGAGCAGTACTTC.

The V gene is TRBV25-1, the J gene TRBJ2-7; 9 nucleotides align to TRBD1. This CDR3 is 13 amino acids long. Germline V lookup: CDR1 MGHDK, CDR2 SYGVNS. V shed 6 bases, J shed 5 bases, and the junction held 5 bases outside the gene matches. Here the CDR3 reads CASRGQGLHEQYF. The CDR3 DNA follows: TGTGCCAGCAGAGGACAGGGGCTCCACGAGCAGTACTTC.

The CDR3: CAWSREGNQPQHF. CDR3 bases: TGTGCCTGGAGCAGGGAAGGCAATCAGCCCCAGCATTTT. The rearrangement uses TRBV30 and TRBJ1-5; D is possibly TRBD1 (5 bases). There are 13 residues in the CDR3. Trimming cost V 3 bases and J 2 bases, with 8 bases left between them. Per the germline V gene, CDR1 is GTSNPN and CDR2 is SVGIG (reference sequence).

CDR3: CASSRPGTTNTGELFF. CDR3 nucleotides: TGTGCCAGCAGCCGACCCGGGACTACAAACACCGGGGAGCTGTTTTTT. V usage is TRBV7-9 and J usage is TRBJ2-2, with TRBD2 matching over 7 bases. Trimming at V came to 5 bases and at J to 2 bases, leaving 8 bases not matched to a gene. The CDR3 loop spans 16 amino acids. Germline loops: CDR1 SEHNR, CDR2 FQNEAQ (reference sequence).

The chain is built from TRBV7-8 and TRBJ2-5; tentatively, D is TRBD2 (6 bases). The CDR3 has 14 residues. The V gene lost 2 bases and the J gene lost 0 bases, with 7 bases spanning the gap. From germline, CDR1 is SGHVS and CDR2 FQNEAQ. CDR3 region: CASSLRGNQETQYF. Written as DNA, the CDR3 is TGTGCCAGCAGCTTACGGGGGAACCAAGAGACCCAGTACTTC.